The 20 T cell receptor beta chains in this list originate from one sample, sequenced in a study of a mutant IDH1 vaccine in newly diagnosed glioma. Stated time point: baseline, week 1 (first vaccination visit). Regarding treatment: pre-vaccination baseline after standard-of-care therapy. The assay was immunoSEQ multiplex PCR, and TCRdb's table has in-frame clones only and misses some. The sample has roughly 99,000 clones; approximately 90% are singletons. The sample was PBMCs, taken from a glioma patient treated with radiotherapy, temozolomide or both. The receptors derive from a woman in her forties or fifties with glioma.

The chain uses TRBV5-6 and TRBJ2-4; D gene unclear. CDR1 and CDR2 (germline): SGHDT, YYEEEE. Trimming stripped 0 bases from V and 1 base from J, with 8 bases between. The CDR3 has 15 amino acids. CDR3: CASSLGPGAKNIQYF. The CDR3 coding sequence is TGTGCCAGCAGCTTGGGTCCCGGGGCCAAAAACATTCAGTACTTC.

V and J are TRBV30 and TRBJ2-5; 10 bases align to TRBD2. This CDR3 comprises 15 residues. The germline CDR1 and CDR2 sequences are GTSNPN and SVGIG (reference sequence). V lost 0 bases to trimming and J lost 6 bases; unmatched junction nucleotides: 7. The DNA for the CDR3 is TGTGCCTGGAGTGTACCTAGCGGGAGCGGAAAGACCCAGTACTTC. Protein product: CAWSVPSGSGKTQYF.

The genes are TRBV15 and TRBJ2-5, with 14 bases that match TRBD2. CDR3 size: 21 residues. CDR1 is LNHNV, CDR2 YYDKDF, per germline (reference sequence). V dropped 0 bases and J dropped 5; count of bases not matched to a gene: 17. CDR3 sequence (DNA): TGTGCCACCAGCAGAGATAGGGGGGGCCCCGGGACTAGCGGGAGCCGGGAGACCCAGTACTTC. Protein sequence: CATSRDRGGPGTSGSRETQYF.

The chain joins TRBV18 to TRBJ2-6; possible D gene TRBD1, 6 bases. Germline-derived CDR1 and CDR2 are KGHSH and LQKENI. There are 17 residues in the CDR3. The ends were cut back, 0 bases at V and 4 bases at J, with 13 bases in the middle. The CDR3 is CASSPPSSGVGANVLTF. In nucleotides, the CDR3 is TGTGCCAGCTCACCACCAAGTTCAGGGGTAGGGGCCAACGTCCTGACTTTC.

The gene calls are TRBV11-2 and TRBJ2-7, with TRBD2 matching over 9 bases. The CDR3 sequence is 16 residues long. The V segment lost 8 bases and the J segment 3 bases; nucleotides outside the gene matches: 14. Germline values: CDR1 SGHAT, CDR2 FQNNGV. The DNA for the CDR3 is TGTGCCAGCGGAGTAGCGGGAGTGATCCCCAACTACGAGCAGTACTTC. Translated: CASGVAGVIPNYEQYF.

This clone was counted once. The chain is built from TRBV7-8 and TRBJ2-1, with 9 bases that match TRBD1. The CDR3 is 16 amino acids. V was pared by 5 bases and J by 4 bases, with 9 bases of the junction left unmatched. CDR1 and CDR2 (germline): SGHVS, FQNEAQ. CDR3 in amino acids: CASSQPRQGDYNEQFF. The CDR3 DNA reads TGTGCCAGCAGCCAACCCCGACAGGGGGATTACAATGAGCAGTTCTTC.

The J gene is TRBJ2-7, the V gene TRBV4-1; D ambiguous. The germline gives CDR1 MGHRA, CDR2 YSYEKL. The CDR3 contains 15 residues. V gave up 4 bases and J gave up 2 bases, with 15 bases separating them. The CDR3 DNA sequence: TGCGCCAGCAGCCGCGGCCTGGCAGCTGCCTACGAGCAGTACTTC. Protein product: CASSRGLAAAYEQYF.

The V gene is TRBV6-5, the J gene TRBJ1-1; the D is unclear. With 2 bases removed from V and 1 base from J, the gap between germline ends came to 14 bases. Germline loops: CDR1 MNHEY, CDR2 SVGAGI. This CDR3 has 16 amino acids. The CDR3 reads CASSYARQAGNTEAFF. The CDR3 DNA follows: TGTGCCAGCAGTTACGCCAGGCAGGCAGGGAACACTGAAGCTTTCTTT.

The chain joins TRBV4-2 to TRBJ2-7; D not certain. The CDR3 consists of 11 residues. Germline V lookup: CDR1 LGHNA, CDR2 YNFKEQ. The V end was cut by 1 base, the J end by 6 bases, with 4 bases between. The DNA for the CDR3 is TGTGCCAGCAGCCAAGTTGGCGAGCAGTACTTC. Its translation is CASSQVGEQYF.

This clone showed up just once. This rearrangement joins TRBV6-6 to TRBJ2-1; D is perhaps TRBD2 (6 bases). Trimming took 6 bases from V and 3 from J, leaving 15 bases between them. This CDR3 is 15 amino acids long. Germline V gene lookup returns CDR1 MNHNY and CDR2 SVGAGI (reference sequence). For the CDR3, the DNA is TGTGCCAGCAGAGCACCGGGACTCAGCTACAATGAGCAGTTCTTC. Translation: CASRAPGLSYNEQFF.

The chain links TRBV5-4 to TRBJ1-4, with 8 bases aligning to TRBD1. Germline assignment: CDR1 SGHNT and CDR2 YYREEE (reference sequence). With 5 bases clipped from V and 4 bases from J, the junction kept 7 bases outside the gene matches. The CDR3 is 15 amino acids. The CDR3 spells CASSDSRGRNEKLFF. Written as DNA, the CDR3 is TGTGCCAGCAGTGATTCCAGGGGGCGTAATGAAAAACTGTTTTTT.

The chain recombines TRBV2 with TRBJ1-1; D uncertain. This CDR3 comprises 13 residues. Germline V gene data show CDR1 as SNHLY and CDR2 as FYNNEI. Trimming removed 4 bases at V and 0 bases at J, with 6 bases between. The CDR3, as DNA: TGTGCCAGCAGTGCGTTGCTGAACACTGAAGCTTTCTTT. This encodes CASSALLNTEAFF. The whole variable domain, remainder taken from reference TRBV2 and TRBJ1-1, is EPEVTQTPSHQVTQMGQEVILRCVPISNHLYFYWYRQILGQKVEFLVSFYNNEISEKSEIFDDQFSVERPDGSNFTLKIRSTKLEDSAMYFCASSALLNTEAFFGQGTRLTVV.

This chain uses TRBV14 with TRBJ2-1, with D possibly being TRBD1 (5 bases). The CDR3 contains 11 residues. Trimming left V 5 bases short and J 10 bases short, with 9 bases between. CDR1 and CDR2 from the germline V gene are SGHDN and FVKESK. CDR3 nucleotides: TGTGCCAGCAGCACAGGCCGGGAGCAGTTCTTC. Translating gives CASSTGREQFF.

The DNA of the CDR3 is TGCAGCGTCGACCCCAGGGCAGGGGAGACCCAGTACTTC. It yields the protein CSVDPRAGETQYF. The genes are TRBV29-1 and TRBJ2-5, with a weak D call TRBD1 (5 bases). CDR3 size: 13 residues. V gave up 6 bases and J gave up 5 bases, with 16 bases separating them. Germline V gene data show CDR1 as SQVTM and CDR2 as ANQGSEA.

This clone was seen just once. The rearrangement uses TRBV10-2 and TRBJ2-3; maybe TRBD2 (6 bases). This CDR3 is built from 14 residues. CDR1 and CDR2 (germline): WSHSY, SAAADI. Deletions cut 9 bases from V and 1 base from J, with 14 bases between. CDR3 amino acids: CASGGRRGTDTQYF. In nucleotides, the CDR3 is TGCGCCAGTGGGGGAAGGAGGGGCACAGATACGCAGTATTTT.

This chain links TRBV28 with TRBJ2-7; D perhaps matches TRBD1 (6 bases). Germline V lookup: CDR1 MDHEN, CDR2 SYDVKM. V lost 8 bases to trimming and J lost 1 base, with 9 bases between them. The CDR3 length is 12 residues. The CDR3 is CASVDSSYEQYF. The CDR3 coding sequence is TGTGCCAGCGTGGACAGTTCCTACGAGCAGTACTTC.

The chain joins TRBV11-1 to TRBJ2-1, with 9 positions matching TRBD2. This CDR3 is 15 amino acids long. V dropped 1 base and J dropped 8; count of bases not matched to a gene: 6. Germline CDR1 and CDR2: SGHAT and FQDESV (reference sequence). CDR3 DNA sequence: TGTGCCAGCAGCTTAGGGGCGGGAGGGCCGGATGAGCAGTTCTTC. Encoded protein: CASSLGAGGPDEQFF.

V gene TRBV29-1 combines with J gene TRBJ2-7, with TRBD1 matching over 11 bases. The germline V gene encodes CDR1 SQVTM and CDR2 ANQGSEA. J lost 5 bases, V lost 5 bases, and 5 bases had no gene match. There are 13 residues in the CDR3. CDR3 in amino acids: CSVPGTGGHEQYF. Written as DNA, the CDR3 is TGCAGCGTTCCAGGGACAGGGGGGCACGAGCAGTACTTC.

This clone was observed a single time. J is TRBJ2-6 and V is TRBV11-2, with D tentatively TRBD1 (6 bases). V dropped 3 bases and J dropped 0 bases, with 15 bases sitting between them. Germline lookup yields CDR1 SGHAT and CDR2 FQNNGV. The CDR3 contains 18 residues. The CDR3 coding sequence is TGTGCCAGCAGCTTTTCCAGGGGATGGCCCTCTGGGGCCAACGTCCTGACTTTC. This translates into CASSFSRGWPSGANVLTF.

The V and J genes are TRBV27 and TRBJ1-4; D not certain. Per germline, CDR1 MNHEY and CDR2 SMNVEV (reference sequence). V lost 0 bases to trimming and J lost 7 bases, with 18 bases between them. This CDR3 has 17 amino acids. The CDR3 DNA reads TGTGCCAGCAGTTTATCCCCCCCGGACGGTTTGGGTGAAAAACTGTTTTTT. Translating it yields CASSLSPPDGLGEKLFF.